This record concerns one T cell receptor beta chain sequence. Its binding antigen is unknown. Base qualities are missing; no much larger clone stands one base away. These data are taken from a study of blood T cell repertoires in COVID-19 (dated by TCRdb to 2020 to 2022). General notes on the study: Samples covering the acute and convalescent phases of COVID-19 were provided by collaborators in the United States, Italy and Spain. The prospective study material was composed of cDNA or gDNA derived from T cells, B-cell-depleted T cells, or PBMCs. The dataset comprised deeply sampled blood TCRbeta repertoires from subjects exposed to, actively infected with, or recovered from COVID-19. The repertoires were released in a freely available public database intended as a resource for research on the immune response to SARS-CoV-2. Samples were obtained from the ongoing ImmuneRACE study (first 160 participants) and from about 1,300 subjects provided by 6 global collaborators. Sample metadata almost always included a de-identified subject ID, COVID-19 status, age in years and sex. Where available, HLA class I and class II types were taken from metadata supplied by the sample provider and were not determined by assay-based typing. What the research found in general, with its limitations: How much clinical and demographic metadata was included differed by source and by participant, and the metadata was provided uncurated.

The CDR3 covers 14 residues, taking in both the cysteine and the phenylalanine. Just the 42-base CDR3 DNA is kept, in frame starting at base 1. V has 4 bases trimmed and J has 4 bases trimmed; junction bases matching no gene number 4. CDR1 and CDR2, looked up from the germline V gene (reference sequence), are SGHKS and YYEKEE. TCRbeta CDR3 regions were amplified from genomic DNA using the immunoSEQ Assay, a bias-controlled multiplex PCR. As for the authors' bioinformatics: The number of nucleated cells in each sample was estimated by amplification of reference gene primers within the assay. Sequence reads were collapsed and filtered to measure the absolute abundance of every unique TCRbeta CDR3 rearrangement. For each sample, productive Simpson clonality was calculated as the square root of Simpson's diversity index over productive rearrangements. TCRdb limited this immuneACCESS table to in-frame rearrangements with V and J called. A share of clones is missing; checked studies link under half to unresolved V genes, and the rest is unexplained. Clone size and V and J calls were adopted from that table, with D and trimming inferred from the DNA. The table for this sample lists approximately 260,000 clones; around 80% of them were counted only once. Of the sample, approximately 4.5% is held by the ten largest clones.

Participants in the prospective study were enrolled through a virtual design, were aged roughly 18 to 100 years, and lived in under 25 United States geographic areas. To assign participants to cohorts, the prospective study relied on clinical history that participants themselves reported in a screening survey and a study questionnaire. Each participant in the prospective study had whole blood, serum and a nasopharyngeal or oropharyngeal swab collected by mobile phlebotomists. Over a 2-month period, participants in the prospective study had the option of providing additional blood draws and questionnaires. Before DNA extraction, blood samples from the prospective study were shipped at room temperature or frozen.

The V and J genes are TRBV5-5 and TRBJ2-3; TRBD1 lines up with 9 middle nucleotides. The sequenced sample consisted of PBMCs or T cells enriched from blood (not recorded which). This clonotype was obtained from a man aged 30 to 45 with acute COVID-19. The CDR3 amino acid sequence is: CASSLRDRADTQYF. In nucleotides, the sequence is TGTGCCAGCAGCCTACGGGACAGGGCAGATACGCAGTATTTT. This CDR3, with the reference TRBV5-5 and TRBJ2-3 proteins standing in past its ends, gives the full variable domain DAGVTQSPTHLIKTRGQQVTLRCSPISGHKSVSWYQQVLGQGPQFIFQYYEKEERGRGNFPDRFSARQFPNYSSELNVNALLLGDSALYLCASSLRDRADTQYFGPGTRLTVL.